This T cell receptor (beta chain) originates from a study of OX40 agonist ivuxolimab in advanced cancers. Across the whole study: Dose-escalation patients' cancers were hepatocellular carcinoma, melanoma, renal cell or head and neck cancer.

Looked up from germline, CDR1 is SGHVS and CDR2 is FQNEAQ. J gave up 4 bases and V 5 bases, and 5 bases lay outside the gene matches. The CDR3 loop spans 15 amino acids. Broader study findings: Averaging showed that CD8+ T cells had more expanded clones than CD4+ did.

Only in-frame clones appear in the TCRdb table, and some are missing; sequencing was by immunoSEQ multiplex PCR. The sample lists about 80,000 clones; 80% to 90% were seen once. This clone was found a few times. Its antigen remains unknown. This chain links TRBV7-8 with TRBJ2-7; 13 bases are a match to TRBD2. The origin of this receptor is an adult with an advanced solid tumor such as melanoma, head and neck, liver or kidney cancer. The sample was CD4+ or CD8+ T cells sorted from blood, taken in a trial of the OX40 agonist ivuxolimab. CDR3: CASSLRTSGRYEQYF. CDR3 DNA sequence: TGTGCCAGCAGCCTCAGGACTAGCGGGAGATACGAGCAGTACTTC.